The rows below give T cell receptor beta chains drawn from one sample of a study of regulatory T cells in long-lasting Graves disease. TCRdb fed the multiplex PCR reads into MiXCR, producing one record per CDR3 protein. The sample consists of around 250,000 distinct CDR3 sequences, 20% to 25% of them appearing once. This sample comprised peripheral blood mononuclear cells (PBMCs), obtained at new diagnosis, from a patient treated with antithyroid drugs. These receptors all stem from a female donor with Graves disease. Both conserved end residues are part of each CDR3. D genes are given only for firm matches. Only some rows state a clone size, as once, few, many or a class for expanded clones.

V	J	D	size	DNA	CDR3
TRBV19	TRBJ1-3	NA	few	TGTGCCAGTAGTATAGATACTAGAAACACCATATATTTT	CASSIDTRNTIYF
TRBV11-3	TRBJ2-2	NA	many	TGTGCCAGCAGCTTACCGACAGGCTTATACACCGGGGAGCTGTTTTTT	CASSLPTGLYTGELFF
TRBV27	TRBJ1-2	TRBD1	few	TGTGCCAGCCGGACACTGGACAGGGGCTATGGCTACACCTTC	CASRTLDRGYGYTF
TRBV7-3	TRBJ2-5	NA	many	TGTGCCAGCAGCTTATCCCTTGGGGAGACCCAGTACTTC	CASSLSLGETQYF
TRBV6-1	TRBJ2-5	NA	many	TGTGCCAGCAGCCAACTAGCCCAAGAGACCCAGTACTTC	CASSQLAQETQYF
TRBV7-9	TRBJ1-4	NA	many	TGTGCCAGCAGCTTCTCCCGGGACCTTCGAGATGGAGAAAAACTGTTTTTT	CASSFSRDLRDGEKLFF
TRBV2	TRBJ1-2	NA	many	TGTGCCAGCAGTGAAAGGCAATCCGACTATGGCTACACCTTC	CASSERQSDYGYTF
TRBV5-1	TRBJ2-7	TRBD1	many	TGCGCCAGCAGCTCAAGGACAGGGGGCTTTAACCCGTACGAGCAGTACTTC	CASSSRTGGFNPYEQYF
TRBV5-1	TRBJ2-1	NA	many	TGCGCCAGCAGCTTGGCCGGGGGTTATGAGCAGTTCTTC	CASSLAGGYEQFF
TRBV5-1	TRBJ1-1	TRBD1	many	TGTGCCAGCAGCTCGAAGGGGGCAGCACAACTGAACACTGAAGCTTTCTTT	CASSSKGAAQLNTEAFF
TRBV25-1	TRBJ1-2	TRBD1	NA	TGTGCCAGCAGTGAGCAGTCAGGGGGATATGGCTACACTTTC	CASSEQSGGYGYTF
TRBV5-1	TRBJ1-1	NA	many	TGCGCCAGCAGCACCAACACGGGTGGGGCTGAAGCTTTCTTT	CASSTNTGGAEAFF
TRBV4-1	TRBJ2-7	NA	NA	TGCGCCAGCAGCCGCTGGACGGGGGACGAGCAGTGCTTC	CASSRWTGDEQCF
TRBV5-1	TRBJ1-1	TRBD1	NA	TGCGCCAGCAGCAGCGGACAGGTCGGCACTGAAGCTTTCTTT	CASSSGQVGTEAFF
TRBV18	TRBJ2-1	TRBD2	many	TGTGCCAGCTCACCACTAGCGGGGGGAGTAAATGAGCAGTTCTTC	CASSPLAGGVNEQFF
TRBV6-1	TRBJ2-5	NA	NA	TGTGCCAGCAGTGAATGGGATGGGGAGACCCAGTACTTC	CASSEWDGETQYF
TRBV2	TRBJ2-7	NA	many	TGTGCCAGCACCCGAGGGCAGGGGGGGCGTCACTTC	CASTRGQGGRHF
TRBV30	TRBJ1-2	NA	many	TGTGCCTGGAGTGTACAGGAGGGCTATGGCTACACCTTC	CAWSVQEGYGYTF
TRBV20-1	TRBJ2-3	TRBD2	NA	TGCAGTGCAACCCTAGCGGGGGGATCAGATACGCAGTATTTT	CSATLAGGSDTQYF
TRBV6-2/TRBV6-3	TRBJ2-1	NA	many	TGTGCCAGCAGTTACAGTGCCTCCTACAATGAGCAGTTCTTC	CASSYSASYNEQFF
TRBV12-3/TRBV12-4	TRBJ2-7	NA	many	TGTGCCAGCACCACGTCCGGGACGGGATCCTACGAGCAGTACTTC	CASTTSGTGSYEQYF
TRBV7-2	TRBJ1-2	NA	many	TGTGCCAGCAGCTTAGGGGGGGCTTTTGGCTATGGCTACACCTTC	CASSLGGAFGYGYTF
TRBV5-1	TRBJ2-3	TRBD2	NA	TGCGCCAGCAGGCCCGGGACTAGGGGAGATACGCAGTATTTT	CASRPGTRGDTQYF
TRBV20-1	TRBJ2-5	NA	NA	TGCAGTGCTAGAATATCGGCGGGAAGGCTCTCGGAGACCCAGTACTTC	CSARISAGRLSETQYF
TRBV11-2	TRBJ1-1	NA	many	TGTGCCAGCAGCTTAGTAGTCAGGGGAGAAGCTTTCTTT	CASSLVVRGEAFF